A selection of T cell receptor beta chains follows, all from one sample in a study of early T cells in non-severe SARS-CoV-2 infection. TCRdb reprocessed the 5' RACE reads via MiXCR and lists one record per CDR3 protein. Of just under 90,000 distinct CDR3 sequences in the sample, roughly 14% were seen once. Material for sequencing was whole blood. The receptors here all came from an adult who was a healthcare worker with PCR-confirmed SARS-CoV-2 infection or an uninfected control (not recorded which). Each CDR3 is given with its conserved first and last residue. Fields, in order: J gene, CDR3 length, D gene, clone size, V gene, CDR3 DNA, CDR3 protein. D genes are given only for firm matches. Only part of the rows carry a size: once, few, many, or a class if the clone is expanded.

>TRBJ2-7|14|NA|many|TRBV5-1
TGCGCCAGCAGCTTGGCGGCAAGCCCTTACGAGCAGTACTTC
CASSLAASPYEQYF
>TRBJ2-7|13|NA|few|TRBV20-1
TGCAGTGCTAGATCCGGGACAACCTACGAGCAGTACTTC
CSARSGTTYEQYF
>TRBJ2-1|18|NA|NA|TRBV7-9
TGTGCCAGCAGCTTAGTACGAGGTGGGGGTAGGTTTTACAATGAGCAGTTCTTC
CASSLVRGGGRFYNEQFF
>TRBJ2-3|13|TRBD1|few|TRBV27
TGTGCCAGCAGGACAGGGGTCGCAGATACGCAGTATTTT
CASRTGVADTQYF
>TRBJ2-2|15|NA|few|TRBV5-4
TGTGCCAGCAGCTTGGCCCAGGGTCTCACCGGGGAGCTGTTTTTT
CASSLAQGLTGELFF
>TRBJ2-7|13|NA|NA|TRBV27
TGTGCCAGCAGATGGGGGCCCGGTGGCGAGCAGTACTTC
CASRWGPGGEQYF
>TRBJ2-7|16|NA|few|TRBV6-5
TGTGCCAGCAGTTACACGGGGCCACCGGAGGGTCTCGAGCAGTACTTC
CASSYTGPPEGLEQYF
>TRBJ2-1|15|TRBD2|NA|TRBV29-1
TGCAGCGCCCTTAGCGGGGGAAGCTCCTACAATGAGCAGTTCTTC
CSALSGGSSYNEQFF
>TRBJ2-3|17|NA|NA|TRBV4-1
TGCGCCAGCAGCCCCCTTGGACCCATGACTAGCACAGATACGCAGTATTTT
CASSPLGPMTSTDTQYF
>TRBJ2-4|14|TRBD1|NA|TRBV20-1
TGCAGTGCAGGAGACGGGACAGCCAAAAACATTAAGTACTTC
CSAGDGTAKNIKYF
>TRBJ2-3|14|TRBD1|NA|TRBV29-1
TGCAGCGGAGACAGGGGGGCAAGCACAGATACGCAGTATTTT
CSGDRGASTDTQYF
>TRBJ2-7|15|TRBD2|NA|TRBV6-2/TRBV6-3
TGTGCCAGCAGCCCCCCTCTCGGCGGGAGGGGCGAGCAGTACTTC
CASSPPLGGRGEQYF
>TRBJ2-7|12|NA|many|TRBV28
TGTGCCAGCAGTTTATTTGACTACGAGCAGTACTTC
CASSLFDYEQYF
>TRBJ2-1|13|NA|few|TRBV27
TGTGCCAGCAGAACCCCCGACGAGGCTGAGCAGTTCTTC
CASRTPDEAEQFF
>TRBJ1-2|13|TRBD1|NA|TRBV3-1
TGTGCCAGCAGCCCAACAGGGGAGACAGGCTACACCTTC
CASSPTGETGYTF
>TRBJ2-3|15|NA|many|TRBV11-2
TGTGCCAGCAGCTTAAGACTTGGGGGCACAGATACGCAGTATTTT
CASSLRLGGTDTQYF
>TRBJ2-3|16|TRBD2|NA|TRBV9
TGTGCCAGCGGGTTCCCTAGCGGGATAAGCACAGATACGCAGTATTTT
CASGFPSGISTDTQYF
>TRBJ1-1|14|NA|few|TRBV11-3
TGTGCCAGCAGATTTGGGCCCACGGACACTGAAGCTTTCTTT
CASRFGPTDTEAFF
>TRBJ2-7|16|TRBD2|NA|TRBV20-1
TGCAGTGCTAGAGAAGGGGGCGGGAGGGCCCTTTACGAGCAGTACTTC
CSAREGGGRALYEQYF
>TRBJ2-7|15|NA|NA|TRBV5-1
TGCGCCAGCAGCTTAGGCGTCCACAGCTCCTACGAGCAGTACTTC
CASSLGVHSSYEQYF
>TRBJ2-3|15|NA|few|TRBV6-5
TGTGCCAGCAGTTCAACGGGGCTAGGGACAGATACGCAGTATTTT
CASSSTGLGTDTQYF
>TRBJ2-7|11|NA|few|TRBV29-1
TGCAGCGTTGGAGAGACCTACGAGCAGTACTTC
CSVGETYEQYF
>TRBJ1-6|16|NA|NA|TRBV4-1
TGCGCCAGCAGCCAACCTAATAAAGGACTTAATTCACCCCTCCACTTT
CASSQPNKGLNSPLHF
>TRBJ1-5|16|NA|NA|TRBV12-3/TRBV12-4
TGTGCCAGCAGTTTAGCGGGACCGAGATATAATCAGCCCCAGCATTTT
CASSLAGPRYNQPQHF
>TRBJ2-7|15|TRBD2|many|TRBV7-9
TGTGCCAGCAGTCTGCAAAGCGGGACTACATACGAGCAGTACTTC
CASSLQSGTTYEQYF
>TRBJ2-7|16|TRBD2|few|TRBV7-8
TGTGCCAGCAGCCCGAGCGTGGGGGGGAGCTCCTACGAGCAGTACTTC
CASSPSVGGSSYEQYF
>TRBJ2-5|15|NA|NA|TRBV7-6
TGTGCCAGCAGCTTACCGGAGTGGGGAGCAGAGACCCAGTACTTC
CASSLPEWGAETQYF
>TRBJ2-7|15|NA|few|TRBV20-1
TGCAGTGCTAGATCCACTGAGGGCGGACTCTACGAGCAGTACTTC
CSARSTEGGLYEQYF
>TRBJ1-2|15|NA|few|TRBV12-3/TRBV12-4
TGTGCCAGCAGTTTGGAGGCACAGGGAAGCTATGGCTACACCTTC
CASSLEAQGSYGYTF
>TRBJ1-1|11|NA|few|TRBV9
TGTGCCAGCAGCGTGGCTTCTGAAGCTTTCTTT
CASSVASEAFF
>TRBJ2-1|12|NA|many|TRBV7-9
TGTGCCAGCAGATACGTAGCCGATGAGCAGTTCTTC
CASRYVADEQFF
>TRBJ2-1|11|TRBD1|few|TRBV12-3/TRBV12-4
TGTGCCAGCAGGGACAGGGTTGAGCAGTTCTTC
CASRDRVEQFF
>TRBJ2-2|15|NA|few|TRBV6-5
TGTGCCAGCAGCCGGGGGGACAGGTCCGTGGGGGAGCTGTTTTTT
CASSRGDRSVGELFF
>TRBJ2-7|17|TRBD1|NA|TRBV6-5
TGTGCCAGCAGTCCGACCCAGACAGGGCTAACCTCCTACGAGCAGTACTTC
CASSPTQTGLTSYEQYF
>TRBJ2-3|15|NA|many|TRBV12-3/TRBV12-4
TGTGCCAGCACCCCCGGGAGCCGAGGCACAGATACGCAGTATTTT
CASTPGSRGTDTQYF
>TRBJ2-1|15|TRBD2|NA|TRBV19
TGTGCCAGTAGCATCGATAGCGGGAGGGAAAATGAGCAGTTCTTC
CASSIDSGRENEQFF
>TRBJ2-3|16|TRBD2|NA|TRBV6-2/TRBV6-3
TGTGCCAGCAGCCTTTGGACTAGCGGGAGCACAGATACGCAGTATTTT
CASSLWTSGSTDTQYF
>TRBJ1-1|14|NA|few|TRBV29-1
TGCAGCGTTGAAGATATATGGGGGGGCACTGAAGCTTTCTTT
CSVEDIWGGTEAFF
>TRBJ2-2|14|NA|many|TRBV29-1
TGCAGCGTTGCAGAGGCTAGTGCTGCCGGGGAGCTGTTTTTT
CSVAEASAAGELFF
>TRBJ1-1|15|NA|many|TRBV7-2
TGTGCCAGCAGCTTATTAACCCCTTTGAACACTGAAGCTTTCTTT
CASSLLTPLNTEAFF
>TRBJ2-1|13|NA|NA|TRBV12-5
TGTGCTAGTGGTTTGGCTACAGTGGATGAGCAGTTCTTC
CASGLATVDEQFF